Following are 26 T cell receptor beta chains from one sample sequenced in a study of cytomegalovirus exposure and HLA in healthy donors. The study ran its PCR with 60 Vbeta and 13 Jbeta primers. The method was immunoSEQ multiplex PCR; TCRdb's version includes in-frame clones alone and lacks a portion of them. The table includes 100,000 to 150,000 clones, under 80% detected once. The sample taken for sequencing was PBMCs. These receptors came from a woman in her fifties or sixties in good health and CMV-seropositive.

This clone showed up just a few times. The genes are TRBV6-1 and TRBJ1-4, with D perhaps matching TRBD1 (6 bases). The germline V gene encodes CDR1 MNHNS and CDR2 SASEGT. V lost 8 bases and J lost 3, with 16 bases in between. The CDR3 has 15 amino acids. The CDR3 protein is CASRLTGSSNEKLFF. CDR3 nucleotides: TGTGCCAGCCGCCTCACAGGGTCTTCTAATGAAAAACTGTTTTTT.

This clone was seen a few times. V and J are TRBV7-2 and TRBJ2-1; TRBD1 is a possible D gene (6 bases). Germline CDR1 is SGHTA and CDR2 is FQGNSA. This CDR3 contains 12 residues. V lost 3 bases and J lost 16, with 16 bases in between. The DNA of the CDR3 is TGTGCCAGCAGCTTGGACAGCACCACCCATTTCTTC. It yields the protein CASSLDSTTHFF.

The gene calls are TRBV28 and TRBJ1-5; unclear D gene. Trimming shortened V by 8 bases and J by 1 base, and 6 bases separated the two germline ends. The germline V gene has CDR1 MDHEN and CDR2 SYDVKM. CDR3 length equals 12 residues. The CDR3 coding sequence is TGTGCCAGCGGCTTGAGCAATCAGCCCCAGCATTTT. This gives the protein CASGLSNQPQHF.

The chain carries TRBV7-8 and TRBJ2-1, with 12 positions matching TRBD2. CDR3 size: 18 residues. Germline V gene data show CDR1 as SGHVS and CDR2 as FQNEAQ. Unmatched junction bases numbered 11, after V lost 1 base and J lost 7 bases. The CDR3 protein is CASSLDSLAGGPWNEQFF. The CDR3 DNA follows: TGTGCCAGCAGCTTAGATAGTCTAGCGGGAGGGCCCTGGAATGAGCAGTTCTTC.

The CDR3 DNA reads as TGTGCCATCAGTGAGTTGGGGGGCTATGGCTACACCTTC. Amino acids: CAISELGGYGYTF. This sequence joins TRBV10-3 and TRBJ1-2; possible D gene TRBD1, 5 bases. The CDR3 totals 13 residues. Trimming removed 1 base from V and 4 bases from J, with 7 bases in between. In germline, CDR1 is ENHRY, CDR2 SYGVKD.

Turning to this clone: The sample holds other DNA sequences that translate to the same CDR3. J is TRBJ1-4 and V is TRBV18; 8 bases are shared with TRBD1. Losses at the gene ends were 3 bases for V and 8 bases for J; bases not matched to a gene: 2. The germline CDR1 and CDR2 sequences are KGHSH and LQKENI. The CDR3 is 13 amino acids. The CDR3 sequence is CASSPGQEEKLFF. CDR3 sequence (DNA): TGTGCCAGCTCACCGGGACAGGAGGAAAAACTGTTTTTT.

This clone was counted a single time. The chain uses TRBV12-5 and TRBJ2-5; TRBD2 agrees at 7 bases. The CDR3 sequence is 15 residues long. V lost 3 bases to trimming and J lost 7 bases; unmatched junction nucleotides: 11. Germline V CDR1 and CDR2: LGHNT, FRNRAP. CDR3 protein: CASGFHLADGGTQYF. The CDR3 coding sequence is TGTGCTAGTGGTTTCCATCTAGCGGATGGGGGGACCCAGTACTTC.

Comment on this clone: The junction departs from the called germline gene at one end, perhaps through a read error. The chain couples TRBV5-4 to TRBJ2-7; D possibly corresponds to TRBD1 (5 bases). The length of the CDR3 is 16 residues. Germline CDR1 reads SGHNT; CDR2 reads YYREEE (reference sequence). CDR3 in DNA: TGTGCCCGCAGCTTGAGTGGGGCCACTCGTGCCCACGAGCAGTACTTC. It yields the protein CARSLSGATRAHEQYF.

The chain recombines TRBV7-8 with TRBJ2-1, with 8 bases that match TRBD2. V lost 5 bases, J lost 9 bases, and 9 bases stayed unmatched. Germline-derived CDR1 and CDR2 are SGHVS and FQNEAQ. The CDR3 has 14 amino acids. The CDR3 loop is CASSLTSGGGEQFF. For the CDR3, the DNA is TGTGCCAGCAGCCTAACGAGCGGGGGCGGTGAGCAGTTCTTC.

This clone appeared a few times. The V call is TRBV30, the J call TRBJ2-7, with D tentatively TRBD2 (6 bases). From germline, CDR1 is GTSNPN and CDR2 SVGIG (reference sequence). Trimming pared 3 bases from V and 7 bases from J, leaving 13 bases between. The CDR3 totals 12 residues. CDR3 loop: CAWSGRGREQYF. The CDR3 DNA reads TGTGCCTGGAGCGGGAGAGGAAGGGAGCAGTACTTC.

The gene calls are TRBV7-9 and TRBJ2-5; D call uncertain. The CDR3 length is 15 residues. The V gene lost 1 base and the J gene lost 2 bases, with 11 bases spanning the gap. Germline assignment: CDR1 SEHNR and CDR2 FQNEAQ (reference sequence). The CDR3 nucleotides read TGTGCCAGCAGCTTAGAGCTTAACGGGCAAGAGACCCAGTACTTC. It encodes CASSLELNGQETQYF.

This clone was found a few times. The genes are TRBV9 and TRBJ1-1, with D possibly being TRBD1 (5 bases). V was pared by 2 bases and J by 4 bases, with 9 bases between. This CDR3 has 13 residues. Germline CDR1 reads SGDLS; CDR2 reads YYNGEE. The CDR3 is CASSVRGGTEAFF. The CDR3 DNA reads TGTGCCAGCAGCGTTCGGGGGGGCACTGAAGCTTTCTTT.

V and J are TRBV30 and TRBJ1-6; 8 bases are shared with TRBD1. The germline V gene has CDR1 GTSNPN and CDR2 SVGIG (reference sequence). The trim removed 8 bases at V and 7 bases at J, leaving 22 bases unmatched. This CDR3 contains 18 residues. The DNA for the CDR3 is TGTGCCCCTACTTCCCCCACCAGTCGGGACAGGCGAAATTCACCCCTCCACTTT. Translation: CAPTSPTSRDRRNSPLHF.

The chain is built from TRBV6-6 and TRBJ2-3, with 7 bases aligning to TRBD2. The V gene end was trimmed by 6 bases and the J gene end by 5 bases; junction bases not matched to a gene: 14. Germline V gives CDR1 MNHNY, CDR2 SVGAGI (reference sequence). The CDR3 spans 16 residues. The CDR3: CASRKKREEGLDTQYF. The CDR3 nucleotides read TGTGCCAGCAGAAAGAAACGGGAGGAGGGATTAGATACGCAGTATTTT.

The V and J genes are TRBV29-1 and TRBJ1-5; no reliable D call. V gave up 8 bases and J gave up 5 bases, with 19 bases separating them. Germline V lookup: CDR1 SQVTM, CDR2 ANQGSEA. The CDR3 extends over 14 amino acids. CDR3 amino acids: CSLGRPSHDQPQHF. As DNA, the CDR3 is TGCAGCTTGGGCAGGCCGTCCCACGATCAGCCCCAGCATTTT.

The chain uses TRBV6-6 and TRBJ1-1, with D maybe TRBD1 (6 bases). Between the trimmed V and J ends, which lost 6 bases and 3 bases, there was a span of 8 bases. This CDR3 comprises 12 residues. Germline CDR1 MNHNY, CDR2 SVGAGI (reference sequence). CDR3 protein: CASRGGDTEAFF. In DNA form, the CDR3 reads TGTGCCAGCAGAGGGGGAGACACTGAAGCTTTCTTT.

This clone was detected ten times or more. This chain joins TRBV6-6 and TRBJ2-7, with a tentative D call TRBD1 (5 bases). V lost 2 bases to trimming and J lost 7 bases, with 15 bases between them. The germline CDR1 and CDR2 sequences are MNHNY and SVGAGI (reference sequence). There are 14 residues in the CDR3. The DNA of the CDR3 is TGTGCCAGCAGTTACATAGCAGGGTCTGGAGAGCAGTACTTC. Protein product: CASSYIAGSGEQYF.

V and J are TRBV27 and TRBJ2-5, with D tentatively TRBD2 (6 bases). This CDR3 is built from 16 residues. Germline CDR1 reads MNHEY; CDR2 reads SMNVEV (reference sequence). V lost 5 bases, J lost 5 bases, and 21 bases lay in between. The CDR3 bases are TGTGCCAGCAGTACCGACGGGACTCGGGCGGGGGAGACCCAGTACTTC. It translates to CASSTDGTRAGETQYF.

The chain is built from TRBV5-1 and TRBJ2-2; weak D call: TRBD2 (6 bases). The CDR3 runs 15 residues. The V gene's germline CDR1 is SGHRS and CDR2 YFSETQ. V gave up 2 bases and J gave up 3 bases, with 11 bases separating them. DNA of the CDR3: TGCGCCAGCAGCTTTGCGGGGACCGACACCGGGGAGCTGTTTTTT. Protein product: CASSFAGTDTGELFF. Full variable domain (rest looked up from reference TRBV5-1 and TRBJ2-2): KAGVTQTPRYLIKTRGQQVTLSCSPISGHRSVSWYQQTPGQGLQFLFEYFSETQRNKGNFPGRFSGRQFSNSRSEMNVSTLELGDSALYLCASSFAGTDTGELFFGEGSRLTVL.

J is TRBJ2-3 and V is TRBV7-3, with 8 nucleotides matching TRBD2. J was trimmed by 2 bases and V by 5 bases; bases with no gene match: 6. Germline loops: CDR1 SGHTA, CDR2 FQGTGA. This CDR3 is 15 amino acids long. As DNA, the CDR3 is TGTGCCAGCAGCCCCGGGACTAGTCACACAGATACGCAGTATTTT. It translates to CASSPGTSHTDTQYF. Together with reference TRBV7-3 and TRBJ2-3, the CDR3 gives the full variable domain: GAGVSQTPSNKVTEKGKYVELRCDPISGHTALYWYRQSLGQGPEFLIYFQGTGAADDSGLPNDRFFAVRPEGSVSTLKIQRTERGDSAVYLCASSPGTSHTDTQYFGPGTRLTVL.

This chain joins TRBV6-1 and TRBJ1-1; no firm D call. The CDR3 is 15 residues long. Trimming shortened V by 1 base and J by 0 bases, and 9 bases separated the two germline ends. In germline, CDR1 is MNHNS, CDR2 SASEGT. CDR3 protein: CASSEGIQMNTEAFF. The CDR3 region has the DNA TGTGCCAGCAGTGAAGGTATACAAATGAACACTGAAGCTTTCTTT.

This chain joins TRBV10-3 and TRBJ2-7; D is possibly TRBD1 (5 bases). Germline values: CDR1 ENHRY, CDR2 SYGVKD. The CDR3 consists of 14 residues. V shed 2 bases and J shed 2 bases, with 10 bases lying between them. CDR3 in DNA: TGTGCCATCAGTGAGACAGGCGATACCTACGAGCAGTACTTC. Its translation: CAISETGDTYEQYF.

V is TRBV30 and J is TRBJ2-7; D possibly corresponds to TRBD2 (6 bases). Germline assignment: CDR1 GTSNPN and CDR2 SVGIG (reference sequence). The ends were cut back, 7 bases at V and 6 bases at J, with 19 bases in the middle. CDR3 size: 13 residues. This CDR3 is CASYVGGFGEQYF. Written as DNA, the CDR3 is TGTGCCTCATACGTCGGGGGTTTCGGCGAGCAGTACTTC.

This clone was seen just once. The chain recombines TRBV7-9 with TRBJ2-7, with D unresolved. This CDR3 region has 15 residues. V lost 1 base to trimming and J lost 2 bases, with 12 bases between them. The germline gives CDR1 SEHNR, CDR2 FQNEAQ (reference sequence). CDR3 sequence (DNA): TGTGCCAGCAGCTTAGTCAAGACTCGAACCTACGAGCAGTACTTC. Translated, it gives CASSLVKTRTYEQYF.

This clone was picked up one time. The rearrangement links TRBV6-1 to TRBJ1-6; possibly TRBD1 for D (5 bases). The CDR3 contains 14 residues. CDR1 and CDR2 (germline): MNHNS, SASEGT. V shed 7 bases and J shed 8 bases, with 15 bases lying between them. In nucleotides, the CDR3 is TGTGCCAGCATCGAAAGGGTAGGGGATTCACCCCTCCACTTT. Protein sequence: CASIERVGDSPLHF.

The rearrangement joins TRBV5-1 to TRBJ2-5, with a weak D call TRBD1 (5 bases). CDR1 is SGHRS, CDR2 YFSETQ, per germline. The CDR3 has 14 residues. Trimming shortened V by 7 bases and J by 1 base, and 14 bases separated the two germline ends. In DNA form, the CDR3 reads TGCGCCAGCCTTGGACAAGACGCCCAAGAGACCCAGTACTTC. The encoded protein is CASLGQDAQETQYF.